The 22 T cell receptor beta chains in this list originate from one sample, sequenced in a study of T cell responses to AZD1222 COVID-19 vaccine. The table came from immunoSEQ multiplex PCR; TCRdb's copy has only in-frame clones and leaves some out. The table has 90,000 to 100,000 clones, approximately 88% seen once; the top ten hold 11% to 15%. Material: peripheral blood, obtained 28 days after the second AZD1222 dose. These receptors were collected from an adult who received the AZD1222 COVID-19 vaccine.

V and J are TRBV5-1 and TRBJ1-3, with D uncertain. The V gene's germline CDR1 is SGHRS and CDR2 YFSETQ. Trimming shortened V by 2 bases and J by 4 bases, and 10 bases separated the two germline ends. CDR3 length: 14 residues. The CDR3, as DNA: TGCGCCAGCAGCTTCGGAGGGCTCGGAAACACCATATATTTT. It is translated as CASSFGGLGNTIYF.

The chain has TRBV19 and TRBJ1-2, with TRBD1 as a possible D gene (6 bases). The CDR3 is 16 residues long. Germline-derived CDR1 and CDR2 are LNHDA and SQIVND (reference sequence). V shed 8 bases and J shed 7 bases, with 26 bases lying between them. CDR3 protein: CASSTRDTPARSGYTF. CDR3 nucleotides: TGTGCCAGTTCTACGCGGGACACCCCGGCTAGAAGTGGCTACACCTTC.

V usage is TRBV6-1 and J usage is TRBJ2-1; D is perhaps TRBD1 or TRBD2 (5 bases each). CDR1 is MNHNS, CDR2 SASEGT, per germline. V lost 0 bases and J lost 0, with 9 bases in between. This CDR3 is 16 amino acids long. CDR3 nucleotides: TGTGCCAGCAGTGAAGCATGGGGGAGCTCCTACAATGAGCAGTTCTTC. Its translation is CASSEAWGSSYNEQFF.

This chain joins TRBV9 and TRBJ2-3; tentative D call: TRBD1 (5 bases). CDR1 is SGDLS and CDR2 is YYNGEE in the germline V gene. V lost 0 bases to trimming and J lost 2 bases, with 7 bases between them. CDR3 length: 14 residues. This CDR3 is CASSVARDTDTQYF. The CDR3 DNA follows: TGTGCCAGCAGCGTAGCCAGGGACACAGATACGCAGTATTTT.

The gene calls are TRBV15 and TRBJ2-7; 7 bases align to TRBD1. Germline trimming cut 8 bases from V and 7 bases from J; bases unmatched to any gene: 8. CDR1 and CDR2 (germline): LNHNV, YYDKDF (reference sequence). The CDR3 is 12 amino acids. Written as DNA, the CDR3 is TGTGCCACCGCCACAGGGGCGGAGGAGCAGTACTTC. Its protein is CATATGAEEQYF.

In the case of this clone: Other DNA sequences in the sample encode the same CDR3. V gene TRBV7-9 combines with J gene TRBJ2-7, with D unresolved. V was pared by 5 bases and J by 1 base, with 9 bases between. Germline V gene sequence: CDR1 SEHNR, CDR2 FQNEAQ (reference sequence). This CDR3 comprises 13 residues. The CDR3 nucleotides read TGTGCCAGCAGCCTAACACGTTCCTACGAGCAGTACTTC. Protein product: CASSLTRSYEQYF.

The chain couples TRBV7-2 to TRBJ2-1, with no clear D. V shed 2 bases and J shed 1 base, with 21 bases lying between them. CDR1 and CDR2 (germline): SGHTA, FQGNSA. This CDR3 is built from 19 residues. CDR3 protein: CASSLPVFGEVRSYNEQFF. The CDR3 nucleotides are TGTGCCAGCAGCTTACCCGTGTTCGGTGAGGTAAGGTCCTACAATGAGCAGTTCTTC.

The CDR3 loop reads CASSQEAEVWGYTF. In DNA, the CDR3 is TGCGCCAGCAGCCAAGAAGCGGAAGTTTGGGGCTACACCTTC. The chain couples TRBV4-1 to TRBJ1-2; D unclear. V shed 0 bases and J shed 8 bases, with 13 bases lying between them. The CDR3 is 14 amino acids. The germline V gene has CDR1 MGHRA and CDR2 YSYEKL.

This clone was recorded a few times. The V and J genes are TRBV3-1 (or the pseudogene TRBV3-2) and TRBJ2-2, with 7 positions matching TRBD2. This CDR3 is built from 15 residues. Germline assignment: CDR1 LGHDT and CDR2 YNNKEL (reference sequence). Trimming removed 0 bases from V and 9 bases from J; junction bases left unmatched: 7. The CDR3 bases are TGTGCCAGCAGCCAAGATCAAGGGGAGGGAAGGGAGCTGTTTTTT. It encodes CASSQDQGEGRELFF.

The rearrangement joins TRBV6-6 to TRBJ1-4, with 9 bases that match TRBD1. The CDR3 extends over 15 amino acids. Germline assignment: CDR1 MNHNY and CDR2 SVGAGI (reference sequence). J lost 5 bases, V lost 7 bases, and 8 bases had no gene match. The CDR3 spells CASTLLDRGNEKLFF. CDR3 DNA: TGTGCCAGCACCCTCCTGGACAGGGGAAATGAAAAACTGTTTTTT.

The genes are TRBV27 and TRBJ1-2; D is ambiguous. CDR1 is MNHEY, CDR2 SMNVEV, per germline (reference sequence). CDR3 length equals 14 residues. Between the trimmed V and J ends, which lost 7 bases and 7 bases, there was a span of 19 bases. The CDR3 DNA reads as TGTGCCAGCACTTCCTCCGGGTGGGAGGGTGGCTACACCTTC. Translation gives CASTSSGWEGGYTF.

The chain couples TRBV29-1 to TRBJ2-7; TRBD2 aligns across 13 bases. The germline gives CDR1 SQVTM, CDR2 ANQGSEA. The CDR3 consists of 15 residues. V lost 6 bases and J lost 5; bases outside the gene matches: 10. This CDR3 reads CSVLGLAGSGHEQYF. CDR3 bases: TGCAGCGTCCTGGGACTAGCGGGATCGGGCCACGAGCAGTACTTC.

The chain employs TRBV5-5 and TRBJ1-1; no firm D call. Germline V lookup: CDR1 SGHKS, CDR2 YYEKEE (reference sequence). V shed 1 base and J shed 10 bases, with 8 bases lying between them. CDR3 length: 11 amino acids. The CDR3 loop is CASSLSRLAFF. Written as DNA, the CDR3 is TGTGCCAGCAGCTTGAGCAGGTTAGCTTTCTTT.

Here the CDR3 DNA reads TGTGCCACCAGTGATTCCCAGGGGAGCTCCTACGAGCAGTACTTC. This gives the protein CATSDSQGSSYEQYF. The V gene is TRBV24-1, the J gene TRBJ2-7; possibly TRBD1 for D (6 bases). The CDR3 has 15 residues. Trimming took 2 bases from V and 0 from J, leaving 10 bases between them. Germline V gene sequence: CDR1 KGHDR, CDR2 SFDVKD.

The chain uses TRBV19 and TRBJ1-1; 7 nucleotides align to TRBD1. Germline V gene lookup returns CDR1 LNHDA and CDR2 SQIVND (reference sequence). Trimming removed 4 bases from V and 6 bases from J; junction bases left unmatched: 14. This CDR3 comprises 16 residues. CDR3 bases: TGTGCCAGTAGTAACCGGGACAGCCATAGAGGGTCTGAAGCTTTCTTT. Protein: CASSNRDSHRGSEAFF.

Here the CDR3 DNA reads TGTGCCAGCAGCTTGGGAGATTGGGGCTACACCTTC. It is translated as CASSLGDWGYTF. The chain combines TRBV5-8 with TRBJ1-2; the D is unclear. The germline V gene has CDR1 SGHTS and CDR2 YDEGEE. The CDR3 is made up of 12 amino acids. The V end lost 0 bases, the J end lost 8 bases, and 8 bases lay between the germline ends.

The V and J genes are TRBV6-5 and TRBJ2-7; the D call may be TRBD1 or TRBD2 (5 bases each). Germline CDR1 is MNHEY and CDR2 is SVGAGI. This CDR3 spans 13 amino acids. Between the trimmed V and J ends, which lost 10 bases and 7 bases, there was a span of 20 bases. Here the CDR3 reads CATRDPPLGEQYF. In DNA form, the CDR3 reads TGTGCCACCAGGGACCCACCCTTGGGGGAGCAGTACTTC.

The V call is TRBV10-1, the J call TRBJ2-1, with 8 bases aligning to TRBD2. V trimming: 1 base; J trimming: 5 bases; junction bases outside the gene matches: 7. Germline assignment: CDR1 WNHNN and CDR2 SYGVQD (reference sequence). The CDR3 extends over 16 amino acids. CDR3 DNA: TGCGCCAGCAGTGAGTTGAGGCGGGGGGAAAACAATGAGCAGTTCTTC. It encodes CASSELRRGENNEQFF.

The chain employs TRBV6-2 or TRBV6-3 and TRBJ1-1; D is ambiguous. Trimming left V 0 bases short and J 2 bases short, with 7 bases between. From germline, CDR1 is MNHEY and CDR2 SVGEGT. The CDR3 covers 14 residues. CDR3 amino acids: CASSYSVVNTEAFF. The CDR3 DNA reads as TGTGCCAGCAGTTACTCGGTGGTTAACACTGAAGCTTTCTTT.

The V and J genes are TRBV11-2 and TRBJ1-1; D unclear. This CDR3 spans 14 amino acids. Trimming took 0 bases from V and 0 from J, leaving 5 bases between them. From germline, CDR1 is SGHAT and CDR2 FQNNGV. As DNA, the CDR3 is TGTGCCAGCAGCTTAGAGCCGGTGAACACTGAAGCTTTCTTT. Its translation is CASSLEPVNTEAFF.

This clone was observed at least ten times. This sequence joins TRBV24-1 and TRBJ1-5; D is perhaps TRBD1 (5 bases). CDR1 is KGHDR, CDR2 SFDVKD, per germline. Trimming removed 12 bases at V and 3 bases at J, with 11 bases between. CDR3 length: 12 amino acids. The CDR3 region is CAVGGPNQPQHF. For the CDR3, the DNA is TGTGCCGTCGGGGGTCCCAATCAGCCCCAGCATTTT.

This clone appeared a single time. The chain employs TRBV6-5 and TRBJ2-7, with D perhaps TRBD2 (5 bases). The CDR3 runs to 14 residues. Germline V gene data show CDR1 as MNHEY and CDR2 as SVGAGI. Trimming took 6 bases from V and 0 from J, leaving 12 bases between them. DNA of the CDR3: TGTGCCAGCAGGCAAATGGGGAGCTCCTACGAGCAGTACTTC. This encodes CASRQMGSSYEQYF.